This is a list of T cell receptor beta chains from one sample in a study of memory CD8 T cells in hepatitis C reinfection. Produced via immunoSEQ multiplex PCR; TCRdb's table is partial and in-frame only. In the table there are under 50,000 clones, roughly 90% of which are singletons. Sequenced material: naive CD8+ T cells sorted from blood. The source of these receptors is a young man with hepatitis C virus infection. The CDR3 runs from the conserved cysteine through the conserved F or W.

j_gene,v_gene,CDR3aa
TRBJ2-1,TRBV7-3,CASSLGGSYNEQFF
TRBJ2-5,TRBV9,CASSSRGSEQETQYF
TRBJ1-5,TRBV6-5,CASSYTGGGQPQHF
TRBJ1-2,TRBV28,CASLASGFVYGYTF
TRBJ2-7,TRBV28,CASSFLDRATYEQYF
TRBJ2-1,TRBV12-1,CASSLRCGTAYNEQFF
TRBJ1-2,TRBV28,CASSPGAGVVGYTF
TRBJ1-2,TRBV9,CASSVAGGDYGYTF
TRBJ2-5,TRBV7-9,CASSPTSGAYQETQYF
TRBJ2-3,TRBV19,CASSIWWSTDTQYF
TRBJ2-1,TRBV9,CASSPTGGTTPYNEQFF
TRBJ1-1,TRBV5-1,CASSFDRGPDDTEAFF
TRBJ2-7,TRBV4-1,CASSRNIAVLIPYEQYF
TRBJ2-2,TRBV4-1,CASSLIVQGDTGELFF
TRBJ2-1,TRBV5-1,CASSLAVAGLNNEQFF
TRBJ2-1,TRBV7-9,CASSFLAVQRNEQFF
TRBJ2-5,TRBV6-1,CASSEGAGGQETQYF
TRBJ1-2,TRBV2,CASSEEGAVANYGYTF
TRBJ1-2,TRBV7-2,CASSHGEGEYMGYTF
TRBJ2-7,TRBV28,CASSHRDRGTYEQYF
TRBJ1-1,TRBV6-1,CASSAPAHRLDSIEAFF
TRBJ2-3,TRBV28,CASSLGASDSTDTQYF
TRBJ2-2,TRBV29-1,CSAAGTSVTGELFF
TRBJ1-6,TRBV28,CASSPHTKDREGVVLINSPLHF
TRBJ1-5,TRBV10-1,CASSEWTGTPGNQPQHF
TRBJ2-7,TRBV21-1,CASSGHVVAGVGEQYF
TRBJ1-2,TRBV5-6,CASSPDRGHPHGYTF
TRBJ1-1,TRBV4-1,CASSQRRGAFF
TRBJ2-3,TRBV29-1,CSVGEGAGSTDTQYF
TRBJ1-1,TRBV4-1,CASSPLGTQNTEAFF
TRBJ1-2,TRBV4-1,CASSQVFSQNYGYTF
TRBJ1-4,TRBV5-6,CASSFYRDGATTNEKLFF
TRBJ2-2,TRBV7-6,CASSPGGGNTGELFF
TRBJ2-3,TRBV7-2,CASSSLTDTQYF
TRBJ2-1,TRBV7-2,CASSSPATSGRHNEQFF
TRBJ2-7,TRBV9,CASSVGQGVPYEQYF
TRBJ1-2,TRBV11-2,CASSPGANYYGYTF
TRBJ1-2,TRBV11-2,CASSPGQGGYGYTF
TRBJ2-5,TRBV5-1,CASSLDLGSVAGTRETQYF
TRBJ2-3,TRBV6-4,CASSGGSTDTQYF
TRBJ2-7,TRBV15,CATSRDGSVAGESYEQYF
TRBJ2-1,TRBV7-3,CASSELAGAYNEQFF